This T cell receptor beta chain is from a study of T-cell memory formation after mild COVID-19. This clonotype occurred a few times. CDR3 length: 18 residues. Unmatched junction bases numbered 13, after V lost 0 bases and J lost 5 bases. The germline V gene encodes CDR1 LGHDT and CDR2 YNNKEL (reference sequence). TCRdb fed the 5' RACE reads into MiXCR, producing one record per CDR3 protein. The profile covers approximately 300,000 distinct CDR3 sequences, with approximately 15% appearing a single time and around a fifth taken by the ten largest. This receptor was identified in a man aged 18 to 29 who had mild COVID-19 (a few samples of this study predate the infection). Cell type and time point are not known. The sequencing sample was made of PBMCs or a T cell subset sorted from them (not recorded which). The J gene is TRBJ2-5, the V gene TRBV3-1; 9 bases map to TRBD2. The CDR3 DNA is TGTGCCAGCAGCCAAGATCTGAGGCTAGCGGGGCCCGGGGAGACCCAGTACTTC. Protein sequence: CASSQDLRLAGPGETQYF.